The next 2 T cell receptor beta chains were all read from a single sample in a study of T cell repertoires in cytomegalovirus infection. TCRdb used MiXCR to reprocess the reads, holding one entry per CDR3 protein. The data contain approximately 74,000 distinct CDR3 sequences, roughly 37% of them singletons. No antigen has been assigned to these receptors. This specimen was CD8+ T cells from cultured PBMCs, taken from culture after CMV antigen stimulation. Receptors were obtained from a human donor in good health (CMV status not recorded). Some clones in this sample may be carry-over from other donors' samples.

V is TRBV5-8 and J is TRBJ1-1; D possibly corresponds to TRBD1 (6 bases). Per the germline V gene, CDR1 is SGHTS and CDR2 is YDEGEE. The CDR3 is made up of 15 amino acids. V shed 5 bases and J shed 3 bases, with 17 bases lying between them. This CDR3 is CASRLKQGTYTEAFF. DNA of the CDR3: TGTGCCAGCAGACTTAAGCAGGGGACCTACACTGAAGCTTTCTTT.

This clonotype has only a few counts. The chain recombines TRBV6-1 with TRBJ1-1; D not certain. V dropped 8 bases and J dropped 1 base, with 8 bases sitting between them. The CDR3 is made up of 12 amino acids. Germline CDR1 and CDR2: MNHNS and SASEGT. Here the CDR3 DNA reads TGTGCCAGCGGGAGCTGGAACACTGAAGCTTTCTTT. Amino acids: CASGSWNTEAFF.